This T cell receptor (beta chain) was sequenced in a study of Ad26.COV2.S vaccination and SARS-CoV-2 variants. For the study at large: The authors gave Ad26.COV2.S intramuscularly, either once or twice 56 days apart. Study-wide points: The TCR breadth and depth analyses may have produced an underestimate of total T cell responses.

TCRdb's copy holds only in-frame clones and misses some; the assay was immunoSEQ multiplex PCR. The table lists roughly 330,000 clones, 75% to 90% of them singletons. The treatment denotes: about 20 received Ad26.COV2.S at low or high dose, single or two shots; 5 received placebo; per-sample allocation not given. Sampling took place 63 days after the first vaccine or placebo injection. In Boston, the donor was an adult between 18-55 years of age. The CDR3 has 13 residues. Note on this clone: What it recognizes is unknown.

This TCR was sampled from a person between 18 and 60 years old who received the Ad26.COV2.S COVID-19 vaccine or a placebo. The chain carries TRBV21-1 and TRBJ1-1; the DNA was not used to check the table's D call, TRBD1. TRBV21-1 is a pseudogene. The material sequenced was peripheral blood, taken in a trial of Ad26.COV2.S vaccine versus placebo. The CDR3, as DNA: TGTGCCAGCAAAAACAGTTTGAACACTGAAGCTTTCTTT. Translation gives CASKNSLNTEAFF.